The text below deals with one TCR beta chain. As yet, its antigen is unknown. The data were taken from a study of T-cell reconstitution after alpha-beta-depleted transplantation in children. This CDR3 has 15 amino acids. Germline CDR1 is SGHKS and CDR2 is YYEKEE (reference sequence). V gave up 7 bases and J gave up 0 bases; unmatched junction bases: 7. General study results and limits: Expanded clones from the graft, numbering several hundred, reportedly supplied alpha-beta T cells about two months after transplant. By one year post-transplant, T-cell counts and diversity largely arose from T cells that were newly produced. Several patients had high TCRbeta diversity at day 60; it came from surviving recipient T cells and thymic progenitors.

As it was prepared, the TCRbeta library received unique molecular identifiers. TCRdb reprocessed the PCR reads via MiXCR and lists one record per CDR3 protein. The profile shows about 400,000 distinct CDR3 sequences, roughly 16% of them singletons. Sequencing used PBMCs, mostly from graft donor cells, obtained 360 days after TCRalphabeta/CD19-depleted stem cell transplant. This chain joins TRBV5-5 and TRBJ2-1; 7 bases fit TRBD2. The TCR comes from a boy in the first two years of life who had a stem cell transplant for Wiskott-Aldrich syndrome, so the T cells may come from the graft donor. CDR3 sequence: CASLYGGFSYNEQFF. The DNA for the CDR3 is TGTGCCAGCCTTTACGGGGGGTTCTCCTACAATGAGCAGTTCTTC.